This is a list of T cell receptor beta chains from one sample in a study of OX40 agonist ivuxolimab in advanced cancers. Some clones are missing from TCRdb's copy, which holds only in-frame ones; the method was immunoSEQ multiplex PCR. The sample has around 43,000 clones, around 86% seen once; the top ten hold about 13%. Sequenced material: CD4+ or CD8+ T cells sorted from blood, taken in a trial of the OX40 agonist ivuxolimab. The source of these receptors is an adult with an advanced solid tumor such as melanoma, head and neck, liver or kidney cancer. Each CDR3 is given with its conserved first and last residue. Fields, in order: J gene, V gene, clone size, D gene, CDR3 protein, CDR3 DNA. The D gene is left open where the match is weak. Rows give clone size only sometimes, using once, few, many, or a class for an expanded clone.

>TRBJ2-1|TRBV19|once|NA
CASSIGWTVGRYNEQFF
TGTGCCAGTAGTATAGGCTGGACAGTGGGGAGATACAATGAGCAGTTCTTC
>TRBJ1-2|TRBV2|NA|TRBD1
CASSELTKTGTDGYTF
TGTGCCAGCAGTGAACTCACAAAGACAGGGACGGATGGCTACACCTTC
>TRBJ1-5|TRBV5-6|NA|NA
CASSFMTEADQPQHF
TGTGCCAGCAGCTTTATGACCGAGGCCGATCAGCCCCAGCATTTT
>TRBJ1-2|TRBV28|NA|NA
CASSYLGASNGYTF
TGTGCCAGCAGTTATCTCGGGGCGTCCAATGGCTACACCTTC
>TRBJ2-6|TRBV4-3|few|NA
CASSQEKGPGSGGTVLTF
TGCGCCAGCAGCCAAGAAAAGGGGCCGGGCTCCGGGGGCACCGTCCTGACTTTC
>TRBJ1-2|TRBV19|NA|TRBD1
CASSTGTGPHGYTF
TGTGCCAGTAGTACCGGGACAGGTCCTCATGGCTACACCTTC
>TRBJ2-2|TRBV7-8|once|NA
CASSLETVFSTGELFF
TGTGCCAGCAGCTTAGAAACCGTCTTTAGCACCGGGGAGCTGTTTTTT
>TRBJ2-7|TRBV28|NA|NA
CATFRDDSYEQYF
TGTGCCACCTTTAGGGACGACTCCTACGAGCAGTACTTC
>TRBJ1-2|TRBV2|medium-sized|TRBD1
CASQAQGVRGTF
TGTGCCAGCCAGGCACAGGGGGTTAGGGGAACCTTC
>TRBJ2-2|TRBV10-3|NA|NA
CAIRQNTGELFF
TGTGCCATCAGACAGAACACCGGGGAGCTGTTTTTT
>TRBJ1-5|TRBV4-2|NA|TRBD1
CASSQNDRGDQPQHF
TGTGCCAGCAGCCAAAACGACAGGGGAGACCAGCCCCAGCATTTT
>TRBJ2-3|TRBV5-4|once|TRBD2
CASSSAGGQDTQYF
TGTGCCAGCAGCTCAGCGGGGGGGCAGGATACGCAGTATTTT
>TRBJ2-7|TRBV2|NA|TRBD1
CAILGTGSNEQYF
TGTGCCATCCTCGGGACAGGGTCAAACGAGCAGTACTTC
>TRBJ2-2|TRBV4-1|NA|NA
CASTDTLKSNTGELFF
TGCGCCAGTACGGACACCCTTAAGTCGAACACCGGGGAGCTGTTTTTT
>TRBJ2-2|TRBV9|once|TRBD1
CASSVGRGQAGELFF
TGTGCCAGCAGCGTAGGTAGGGGGCAGGCCGGGGAGCTGTTTTTT
>TRBJ2-3|TRBV10-3|once|TRBD1
CAITTPDRGKTDTQYF
TGTGCCATCACCACGCCGGACAGGGGGAAAACAGATACGCAGTATTTT
>TRBJ2-3|TRBV9|once|NA
CASSVDTDTQYF
TGTGCCAGCAGCGTAGACACAGATACGCAGTATTTT
>TRBJ2-3|TRBV9|NA|NA
CASSVGSQIGTDTQYF
TGTGCCAGCAGCGTAGGATCTCAGATTGGCACAGATACGCAGTATTTT
>TRBJ1-2|TRBV11-3|NA|NA
CASSHHRGGLNYGYTF
TGTGCCAGCAGTCACCACAGAGGGGGGCTGAACTATGGCTACACCTTC
>TRBJ2-6|TRBV9|NA|NA
CASSAHTGRSGANVLTF
TGTGCCAGCAGCGCCCACACAGGGAGAAGTGGGGCCAACGTCCTGACTTTC
>TRBJ2-2|TRBV9|NA|NA
CASSVEIGGGTGELFF
TGTGCCAGCAGCGTAGAGATAGGGGGAGGAACCGGGGAGCTGTTTTTT
>TRBJ1-1|TRBV6-5|few|NA
CASSSGAANTEAFF
TGTGCCAGCAGTTCTGGGGCGGCGAACACTGAAGCTTTCTTT
>TRBJ1-2|TRBV7-3|NA|NA
CASSLDTESDYTF
TGTGCCAGCAGCTTAGATACGGAGAGCGACTACACCTTC
>TRBJ1-2|TRBV28|few|NA
CASRGVAGRGYTF
TGTGCCAGCAGAGGGGTGGCAGGTAGAGGCTACACCTTC
>TRBJ1-2|TRBV11-2|NA|NA
CASSLGTDYGYTF
TGTGCCAGCAGCTTAGGGACGGACTATGGCTACACCTTC
>TRBJ2-1|TRBV6-5|NA|NA
CASSRDNGGNEQFF
TGTGCCAGCAGTCGGGACAATGGTGGCAATGAGCAGTTCTTC
>TRBJ2-3|TRBV19|NA|NA
CASSIDQPGILDSRGTDTQYF
TGTGCCAGTAGTATAGATCAGCCGGGGATATTGGACAGTCGGGGGACAGATACGCAGTATTTT
>TRBJ2-3|TRBV7-9|NA|NA
CASNLYRDLERTDTQYF
TGTGCCAGCAACCTTTACCGGGACCTCGAGCGGACAGATACGCAGTATTTT
>TRBJ1-4|TRBV10-1|NA|NA
CASSAVGANEKLFF
TGCGCCAGCAGTGCCGTTGGGGCGAATGAAAAACTGTTTTTT
>TRBJ1-4|TRBV10-3|NA|NA
CAISESGDSGEKLFF
TGTGCCATCAGTGAGTCGGGGGACTCTGGGGAAAAACTGTTTTTT
>TRBJ2-2|TRBV2|NA|TRBD1
CASRDRGPFGTGELFF
TGTGCCAGCAGGGACAGGGGGCCGTTTGGGACCGGGGAGCTGTTTTTT
>TRBJ1-5|TRBV5-6|NA|NA
CASSHSQGKLLEPQHF
TGTGCCAGCAGCCATTCACAGGGAAAATTGTTAGAGCCCCAGCATTTT
>TRBJ1-2|TRBV6-6|NA|NA
CASSYSGVDGYTF
TGTGCCAGCAGTTACTCCGGGGTAGATGGCTACACCTTC
>TRBJ2-1|TRBV23-1|NA|NA
CASGPRLPSYNEQFF
TGCGCCAGCGGTCCTCGGCTCCCTTCCTACAATGAGCAGTTCTTC
>TRBJ1-1|TRBV6-6|NA|NA
CASSYSGNEAFF
TGTGCCAGCAGTTACTCGGGGAATGAAGCTTTCTTT
>TRBJ2-2|TRBV27|NA|NA
CASSLFSNTGELFF
TGTGCCAGCAGTTTATTTTCTAACACCGGGGAGCTGTTTTTT
>TRBJ1-5|TRBV6-1|NA|NA
CASSEKSYNQPQHF
TGTGCCAGCAGTGAAAAGAGCTACAATCAGCCCCAGCATTTT
>TRBJ1-4|TRBV2|NA|TRBD1
CASESPDRTNEKLFF
TGTGCCAGCGAGAGTCCGGACAGGACTAATGAAAAACTGTTTTTT
>TRBJ2-1|TRBV19|NA|NA
CASSFVDEQFF
TGTGCCAGTAGTTTTGTGGATGAGCAGTTCTTC
>TRBJ2-2|TRBV7-2|NA|NA
CASSFSGTLNTGELFF
TGTGCCAGCAGCTTCTCCGGGACTCTGAACACCGGGGAGCTGTTTTTT
>TRBJ2-7|TRBV7-2|NA|NA
CASSLVWGDTITYEQYF
TGTGCCAGCAGCCTCGTCTGGGGGGACACCATAACCTACGAGCAGTACTTC
>TRBJ2-1|TRBV27|NA|NA
CASSHQFF
TGTGCCAGCAGCCACCAGTTCTTC
>TRBJ1-1|TRBV9|NA|NA
CASSNGGSTEAFF
TGTGCCAGCAGCAACGGGGGAAGTACTGAAGCTTTCTTT
>TRBJ1-1|TRBV12-5|NA|NA
CASGFTGTEAFF
TGTGCTAGTGGTTTTACGGGGACAGAAGCTTTCTTT
>TRBJ1-2|TRBV28|medium-sized|NA
CASTPPRGAVTF
TGTGCCAGCACCCCGCCCCGGGGCGCGGTCACCTTC
>TRBJ2-3|TRBV7-9|NA|TRBD2
CASSQGPSGGADTQYF
TGTGCCAGCAGCCAGGGTCCTAGCGGGGGGGCAGATACGCAGTATTTT
>TRBJ2-2|TRBV6-1|NA|NA
CASSLGELFF
TGTGCCAGCAGCCTCGGGGAGCTGTTTTTT
>TRBJ2-7|TRBV4-1|NA|TRBD2
CASSQVSGLVYEQYF
TGCGCCAGCAGCCAAGTTAGTGGACTAGTCTACGAGCAGTACTTC
>TRBJ2-7|TRBV19|NA|NA
CASRSGERYEQYF
TGTGCCAGCCGTTCAGGGGAGAGGTACGAGCAGTACTTC
>TRBJ1-2|TRBV2|NA|NA
CASNHGTSYGYTF
TGTGCCAGCAACCACGGGACTTCGTATGGCTACACCTTC
>TRBJ2-7|TRBV2|NA|NA
CASSELGHEQYF
TGTGCCAGCAGTGAATTGGGTCACGAGCAGTACTTC
>TRBJ2-5|TRBV27|NA|TRBD2
CASTPRGGLGVETQYF
TGTGCCAGCACCCCGCGGGGGGGGTTGGGGGTGGAGACCCAGTACTTC
>TRBJ2-3|TRBV19|NA|NA
CASSIEAGPTDTQYF
TGTGCCAGTAGTATAGAAGCAGGGCCCACAGATACGCAGTATTTT
>TRBJ2-7|TRBV6-5|once|NA
CASSYSSWGFGYEQYF
TGTGCCAGCAGTTACTCGTCTTGGGGTTTTGGTTACGAGCAGTACTTC
>TRBJ2-5|TRBV7-7|NA|TRBD2
CASSSGGETQYF
TGTGCCAGCAGCTCGGGGGGGGAGACCCAGTACTTC